The 30 T cell receptor beta chains given below trace back to one sample, sequenced in a study of CD8 T cells in ankylosing spondylitis. TCRdb analysed the 5' RACE reads with MiXCR anew, one entry per CDR3 protein. The data hold fewer than 250,000 distinct CDR3 sequences, with 10% to 13% observed a single time. The sequenced sample was blood, either unsorted or a sorted T cell fraction (not recorded which). The receptors originated from a male donor with ankylosing spondylitis or in good health (not recorded which).

This clonotype has more than one count but fewer than ten. This chain connects TRBV5-1 to TRBJ2-1; perhaps TRBD1 as D (6 bases). Germline CDR1 and CDR2: SGHRS and YFSETQ. The V end was cut by 1 base, the J end by 6 bases, with 14 bases between. The CDR3 covers 15 residues. CDR3 sequence (DNA): TGCGCCAGCAGCTTGTTAACAGGGTCGGGCAATGAGCAGTTCTTC. Translation: CASSLLTGSGNEQFF.

This clonotype was seen ten or more times. V gene TRBV7-2 combines with J gene TRBJ2-1, with 7 positions matching TRBD2. The germline gives CDR1 SGHTA, CDR2 FQGNSA. This CDR3 is 14 amino acids long. J lost 3 bases, V lost 6 bases, and 5 bases had no gene match. This chain's CDR3 is CASREGTNYNEQFF. CDR3 coding DNA: TGTGCCAGCAGGGAAGGGACTAACTACAATGAGCAGTTCTTC.

Many counts were recorded for this clonotype. The J gene is TRBJ1-1, the V gene TRBV19, with 9 bases lining up with TRBD1. There are 16 residues in the CDR3. Germline CDR1 reads LNHDA; CDR2 reads SQIVND (reference sequence). V lost 7 bases, J lost 5 bases, and 14 bases stayed unmatched. The CDR3 sequence: CASIEAGTGKKTEAFF. CDR3 sequence (DNA): TGTGCCAGTATCGAGGCCGGGACAGGGAAAAAAACTGAAGCTTTCTTT.

This clonotype was detected many times. The chain couples TRBV20-1 to TRBJ2-5, with D uncertain. V was cut by 5 bases and J by 2 bases, with 12 bases left in between. The CDR3 has 13 residues. The germline V gene has CDR1 DFQATT and CDR2 SNEGSKA (reference sequence). The CDR3 DNA follows: TGCAGTGCTGGTCCGGATGTTCAAGAGACCCAGTACTTC. As protein: CSAGPDVQETQYF.

There are many counts of this clonotype. The chain joins TRBV4-1 to TRBJ1-4, with 7 nucleotides matching TRBD1. J lost 3 bases, V lost 5 bases, and 9 bases had no gene match. The CDR3 totals 16 residues. Germline loops: CDR1 MGHRA, CDR2 YSYEKL. The CDR3 DNA sequence: TGCGCCAGCAGCTACCAACCGGGACAGTCTAATGAAAAACTGTTTTTT. It specifies CASSYQPGQSNEKLFF.

V gene TRBV10-1 combines with J gene TRBJ2-1; TRBD2 is a possible D gene (5 bases). The CDR3 sequence is 12 residues long. V was clipped by 3 bases and J by 8 bases, with 8 bases between them. Germline V gives CDR1 WNHNN, CDR2 SYGVQD (reference sequence). The CDR3 reads CASSERRDEQFF. CDR3 coding DNA: TGCGCCAGCAGTGAAAGGCGGGATGAGCAGTTCTTC.

As concerns this clonotype: It may be a read error: a sequence one base away is much more abundant. The rearrangement links TRBV20-1 to TRBJ1-5, with D tentatively TRBD1 (5 bases). Trimming removed 5 bases from V and 7 bases from J, with 15 bases in between. Germline CDR1 is DFQATT and CDR2 is SNEGSKA (reference sequence). This CDR3 contains 13 residues. CDR3 DNA sequence: TGCAGTGCTTGGTGGACGAGGGACCAGCCCCAGCATTTT. Amino acids: CSAWWTRDQPQHF.

In its sample, this clonotype was seen many times. This chain joins TRBV7-2 and TRBJ2-3, with TRBD2 as a possible D gene (6 bases). V lost 3 bases and J lost 1, with 14 bases in between. Germline V gene data show CDR1 as SGHTA and CDR2 as FQGNSA. The CDR3 contains 16 residues. The CDR3 DNA reads as TGTGCCAGCAGCTTGCTAAACCCGGGGGGCACAGATACGCAGTATTTT. This translates into CASSLLNPGGTDTQYF.

This clonotype was seen only once. A read error is possible here, since a much larger clone lies one base away. This chain connects TRBV25-1 to TRBJ1-5; TRBD1 is a possible D gene (5 bases). CDR1 is MGHDK, CDR2 SYGVNS, per germline. The CDR3 is 14 amino acids. V lost 3 bases and J 3 bases, leaving 9 bases between the germline ends. The CDR3 loop reads CASSDEGYNQPQHF. In nucleotides, the CDR3 is TGTGCCAGCAGTGACGAGGGGTACAATCAGCCCCAGCATTTT.

This clonotype was picked up many times. The genes are TRBV10-3 and TRBJ2-3; D remains unclear. V was clipped by 4 bases and J by 2 bases, with 7 bases between them. This CDR3 has 13 residues. Germline values: CDR1 ENHRY, CDR2 SYGVKD. The CDR3 DNA sequence: TGTGCCATCAGTGCCCCAAACACAGATACGCAGTATTTT. Translating it yields CAISAPNTDTQYF.

This rearrangement joins TRBV20-1 to TRBJ2-3; 12 nucleotides line up with TRBD2. The junction had 13 bases not matched to a gene; V was cut back by 6 bases and J by 3 bases. The CDR3 loop spans 17 amino acids. Germline V CDR1 and CDR2: DFQATT, SNEGSKA (reference sequence). The CDR3 DNA reads as TGCAGTGCCGCTTTTATTCCTAGCGGGAGGGTTACAGATACGCAGTATTTT. As protein: CSAAFIPSGRVTDTQYF.

This clonotype occurred many times. The chain recombines TRBV6-5 with TRBJ2-5; 7 bases agree with TRBD1. The CDR3 has 13 amino acids. Germline assignment: CDR1 MNHEY and CDR2 SVGAGI. The V and J ends lost 0 bases and 7 bases, in that order; junction bases with no gene match: 2. CDR3 sequence (DNA): TGTGCCAGCAGTTACTCGCCAGGGGGGACCCAGTACTTC. Its translation is CASSYSPGGTQYF.

Many counts were recorded for this clonotype. V and J are TRBV20-1 and TRBJ2-7; 12 bases align to TRBD2. V shed 5 bases, J shed 4 bases, and the junction held 6 bases outside the gene matches. The CDR3 has 14 residues. Germline CDR1 DFQATT, CDR2 SNEGSKA (reference sequence). The DNA for the CDR3 is TGCAGTGCTCTCCCCGGGACTAGCGGGTACGAGCAGTACTTC. Translating it yields CSALPGTSGYEQYF.

The chain has TRBV7-6 and TRBJ1-1; tentative D call: TRBD1 (5 bases). The germline V and J ends were trimmed by 3 bases and 11 bases, with 16 bases remaining between them. This CDR3 region has 13 residues. CDR1 and CDR2 (germline): SGHVS, FNYEAQ. CDR3: CASSLGGTHGAFF. CDR3 nucleotide sequence: TGTGCCAGCAGCTTGGGCGGGACGCACGGGGCTTTCTTT.

This clonotype appeared many times. This rearrangement joins TRBV20-1 to TRBJ2-1; no reliable D call. Trimming left V 5 bases short and J 0 bases short, with 11 bases between. Germline-derived CDR1 and CDR2 are DFQATT and SNEGSKA (reference sequence). The CDR3 consists of 14 residues. CDR3 nucleotides: TGCAGTGCTCAACCGGATAGCTCCTACAATGAGCAGTTCTTC. It is translated as CSAQPDSSYNEQFF.

The table lists this clonotype with many counts. The gene calls are TRBV20-1 and TRBJ2-1; TRBD2 matches 14 bases. With 2 bases clipped from V and 8 bases from J, the junction kept 5 bases outside the gene matches. Germline V lookup: CDR1 DFQATT, CDR2 SNEGSKA (reference sequence). The CDR3 totals 15 residues. The CDR3 loop is CSARSGLAGVDEQFF. CDR3 bases: TGCAGTGCTAGATCGGGACTAGCGGGGGTTGATGAGCAGTTCTTC.

This clonotype showed up many times. J is TRBJ2-2 and V is TRBV12-3 or TRBV12-4; D is unclear. This CDR3 has 16 amino acids. V dropped 3 bases and J dropped 3 bases, with 14 bases sitting between them. As DNA, the CDR3 is TGTGCCAGCAGTTTGTTCTTGGCTAGACACACCGGGGAGCTGTTTTTT. Protein sequence: CASSLFLARHTGELFF.

The chain joins TRBV7-9 to TRBJ2-7; 7 nucleotides agree with TRBD2. V gave up 4 bases and J gave up 3 bases; unmatched junction bases: 9. CDR1 is SEHNR and CDR2 is FQNEAQ in the germline V gene (reference sequence). CDR3 length equals 15 residues. This CDR3 is CASSYGAGPLYEQYF. DNA for the CDR3: TGTGCCAGCAGCTACGGAGCGGGACCCCTCTACGAGCAGTACTTC.

This clonotype occurred a few times. One base away lies a much larger clone, so this may be a sequencing read error. The chain joins TRBV10-3 to TRBJ1-5; 8 bases map to TRBD1. After removal of 4 bases from V and 7 bases from J, the junction contained 12 bases not matched to a gene. The CDR3 has 16 amino acids. Germline V gene sequence: CDR1 ENHRY, CDR2 SYGVKD. The CDR3 sequence: CAISGDRQDSGQPQHF. CDR3 sequence (DNA): TGTGCCATCAGTGGGGACAGGCAGGACTCTGGGCAGCCCCAGCATTTT.

This clonotype came up many times. The gene calls are TRBV27 and TRBJ2-3, with 7 bases fitting TRBD1. Germline-derived CDR1 and CDR2 are MNHEY and SMNVEV (reference sequence). With V trimmed by 7 bases and J by 2 bases, 6 bases remained unmatched. The length of the CDR3 is 14 residues. CDR3 DNA: TGTGCCAGCATGGAGACAGGGTTCACAGATACGCAGTATTTT. Amino acid sequence: CASMETGFTDTQYF.

This chain connects TRBV4-1 to TRBJ2-1, with TRBD2 identical over 8 bases. There are 17 residues in the CDR3. Trimming at V came to 1 base and at J to 3 bases, leaving 8 bases not matched to a gene. CDR1 and CDR2 from the germline V gene are MGHRA and YSYEKL. CDR3 sequence reads: CASSQGRPAGGYNEQFF. As DNA, the CDR3 is TGCGCCAGCAGCCAAGGGCGCCCTGCGGGGGGCTACAATGAGCAGTTCTTC.

There are many counts of this clonotype. V is TRBV7-9 and J is TRBJ1-1; no definite D call. Looked up from germline, CDR1 is SEHNR and CDR2 is FQNEAQ (reference sequence). V lost 1 base to trimming and J lost 4 bases, with 7 bases between them. This CDR3 is built from 13 residues. CDR3 in DNA: TGTGCCAGCAGCTTAGTATGGAGCACTGAAGCTTTCTTT. This codes for CASSLVWSTEAFF. Based on the CDR3 plus reference TRBV7-9 and TRBJ1-1, the full variable domain is DTGVSQNPRHKITKRGQNVTFRCDPISEHNRLYWYRQTLGQGPEFLTYFQNEAQLEKSRLLSDRFSAERPKGSFSTLEIQRTEQGDSAMYLCASSLVWSTEAFFGQGTRLTVV.

This clonotype has at least ten counts. This chain joins TRBV6-5 and TRBJ2-3; the D is unclear. There are 14 residues in the CDR3. V dropped 6 bases and J dropped 2 bases, with 12 bases sitting between them. The germline gives CDR1 MNHEY, CDR2 SVGAGI. The CDR3 reads CASSYQKPTDTQYF. The DNA for the CDR3 is TGTGCCAGCAGCTACCAAAAACCCACAGATACGCAGTATTTT.

The chain has TRBV5-1 and TRBJ2-7, with D possibly matching TRBD2 (6 bases). V was cut by 2 bases and J by 9 bases, with 21 bases left in between. Per germline, CDR1 SGHRS and CDR2 YFSETQ. There are 15 residues in the CDR3. Here the CDR3 reads CASSFEGNPGERQYF. Written as DNA, the CDR3 is TGCGCCAGCAGCTTCGAAGGTAACCCGGGGGAGCGGCAGTACTTC.

In its sample, this clonotype was seen many times. CDR3 region: CATSKLSNNNSPLHF. The CDR3 nucleotides read TGTGCCACCAGCAAGCTCTCGAATAATAATTCACCCCTCCACTTT. The chain has TRBV15 and TRBJ1-6; no clear D gene. The V and J ends lost 4 bases and 5 bases respectively, with 12 bases between them. Germline V gene data show CDR1 as LNHNV and CDR2 as YYDKDF (reference sequence). CDR3 length: 15 residues.

There are a few counts of this clonotype. V usage is TRBV30 and J usage is TRBJ2-1, with TRBD1 as a possible D gene (6 bases). The CDR3 length is 14 residues. The V and J ends lost 0 bases and 7 bases respectively, with 13 bases between them. CDR1 GTSNPN and CDR2 SVGIG come from the germline V gene (reference sequence). CDR3 bases: TGTGCCTGGAGTGTCGGGCTAAGGGGGAATGAGCAGTTCTTC. Amino acids: CAWSVGLRGNEQFF.

This clonotype was seen only a few times. The genes are TRBV2 and TRBJ2-7, with TRBD1 identical over 9 bases. Germline-derived CDR1 and CDR2 are SNHLY and FYNNEI. The V segment lost 3 bases and the J segment 3 bases; nucleotides outside the gene matches: 6. CDR3 length: 15 residues. This CDR3 is CASSDPGQGFYEQYF. DNA for the CDR3: TGTGCCAGCAGTGATCCGGGACAGGGATTCTACGAGCAGTACTTC. The variable domain in full, completed from reference TRBV2 and TRBJ2-7, reads EPEVTQTPSHQVTQMGQEVILRCVPISNHLYFYWYRQILGQKVEFLVSFYNNEISEKSEIFDDQFSVERPDGSNFTLKIRSTKLEDSAMYFCASSDPGQGFYEQYFGPGTRLTVT.

The chain couples TRBV5-1 to TRBJ1-4; tentatively, D is TRBD1 (5 bases). Trimming removed 4 bases at V and 8 bases at J, with 15 bases between. The CDR3 contains 14 residues. Germline lookup yields CDR1 SGHRS and CDR2 YFSETQ. CDR3 coding DNA: TGCGCCAGCAGCCCCGGGACCAGCGGGGAAAAACTGTTTTTT. It translates to CASSPGTSGEKLFF.

This clonotype was detected ten times or more. This chain uses TRBV10-3 with TRBJ1-2; perhaps TRBD1 as D (5 bases). Germline values: CDR1 ENHRY, CDR2 SYGVKD. This CDR3 has 19 residues. Trimming removed 2 bases from V and 3 bases from J, with 25 bases in between. The CDR3 nucleotides are TGTGCCATCAGTGAGGGTGACGGCTCCCGGGGAAGGGGTTACTATGGCTACACCTTC. Translation gives CAISEGDGSRGRGYYGYTF.

This clonotype has a count of ten or more. The gene calls are TRBV18 and TRBJ2-7; a possible D gene is TRBD1 (6 bases). Germline V gene sequence: CDR1 KGHSH, CDR2 LQKENI. V was cut by 4 bases and J by 6 bases, with 10 bases left in between. The CDR3 runs to 12 residues. CDR3 nucleotides: TGTGCCAGCTCACTCGGACAGCGCGAGCAGTACTTC. Its translation: CASSLGQREQYF.